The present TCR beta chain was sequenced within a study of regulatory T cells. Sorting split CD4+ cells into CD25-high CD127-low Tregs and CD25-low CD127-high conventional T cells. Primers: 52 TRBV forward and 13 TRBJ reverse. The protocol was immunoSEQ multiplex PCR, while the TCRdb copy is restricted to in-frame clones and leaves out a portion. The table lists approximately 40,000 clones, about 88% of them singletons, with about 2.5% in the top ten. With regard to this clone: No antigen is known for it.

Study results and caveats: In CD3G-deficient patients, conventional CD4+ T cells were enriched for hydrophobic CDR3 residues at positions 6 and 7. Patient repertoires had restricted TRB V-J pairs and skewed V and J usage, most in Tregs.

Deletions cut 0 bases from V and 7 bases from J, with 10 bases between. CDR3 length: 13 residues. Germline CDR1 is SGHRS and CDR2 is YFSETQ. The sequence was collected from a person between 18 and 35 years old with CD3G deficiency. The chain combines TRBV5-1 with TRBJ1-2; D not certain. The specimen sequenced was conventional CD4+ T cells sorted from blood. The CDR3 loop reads CASSLVRGLGYTF. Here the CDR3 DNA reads TGCGCCAGCAGCTTGGTAAGAGGCCTTGGCTACACCTTC.